This TCR beta chain was recorded in a study of CD8 T cells in Susac syndrome. At the level of the study: Treatment at blood withdrawal was none, corticosteroids, or intravenous immunoglobulin alone in Susac syndrome patients. Overall study results and limits: TCR sequencing and HLA analysis covered a relatively small number of individuals.

The CDR3 contains 13 residues. The germline V gene encodes CDR1 SNHLY and CDR2 FYNNEI. Random hexamers were used to reverse transcribe an amount of about 0.45 to 1 ug RNA. An immunoSEQ multiplex PCR generated amplified TCR beta CDR3 products spanning 54 Vbeta and 13 Jbeta. TCRdb re-derived calls from the immunoSEQ multiplex PCR reads in MiXCR, one entry per CDR3 protein. The table lists about 180,000 distinct CDR3 sequences, about 95% of them singletons. Concerning this clonotype itself: Its antigen is currently unknown.

CD8+ and CD4+ blood T cells underwent TCR beta sequencing. Sequenced: CD4+ T cells from PBMCs. The V and J genes are TRBV2 and TRBJ2-7, with TRBD1 as a possible D gene (5 bases). The DNA end is more similar to TRBJ2-5, so the J call may be wrong. The TCR was taken from a human donor with Susac syndrome. The CDR3 region is CASTRVVQTTQYF. For the CDR3, the DNA is TGTGCCAGCACCAGGGTCGTGCAGACGACCCAGTACTTC.